This TCR beta chain was observed in a study of naive and memory T cell subsets. Study outcomes and limitations: This RNA-based method may be sensitive to activation-related transcript changes.

The sample holds many counts of this clonotype. Its matching antigen is unknown. The CDR3 runs 15 residues. Whole blood, 2.5 ml, came from adult healthy volunteers. An oligonucleotide containing a UMI was ligated to the 3' end of TCR cDNA. Input was about 1 to 1000 ng of DNase-treated total RNA without cell sorting. For blood and skin samples, reverse transcription used TCR alpha and beta constant primers. TCRdb recomputed calls from the 5' RACE reads with MiXCR, one row per CDR3 protein. The data contain tens of thousands of distinct CDR3 sequences, around 4.2% of them singletons. This TCR came from a male donor in good health. V usage is TRBV21-1 and J usage is TRBJ1-5; the D segment call TRBD1 is taken from the table without a DNA check. TRBV21-1 is a pseudogene segment. The DNA of the CDR3 is TGTGCCAGCAGCTCCCGGGACAGGGTTTTTCAGCCCCAGCATTTT. Amino acid sequence: CASSSRDRVFQPQHF.